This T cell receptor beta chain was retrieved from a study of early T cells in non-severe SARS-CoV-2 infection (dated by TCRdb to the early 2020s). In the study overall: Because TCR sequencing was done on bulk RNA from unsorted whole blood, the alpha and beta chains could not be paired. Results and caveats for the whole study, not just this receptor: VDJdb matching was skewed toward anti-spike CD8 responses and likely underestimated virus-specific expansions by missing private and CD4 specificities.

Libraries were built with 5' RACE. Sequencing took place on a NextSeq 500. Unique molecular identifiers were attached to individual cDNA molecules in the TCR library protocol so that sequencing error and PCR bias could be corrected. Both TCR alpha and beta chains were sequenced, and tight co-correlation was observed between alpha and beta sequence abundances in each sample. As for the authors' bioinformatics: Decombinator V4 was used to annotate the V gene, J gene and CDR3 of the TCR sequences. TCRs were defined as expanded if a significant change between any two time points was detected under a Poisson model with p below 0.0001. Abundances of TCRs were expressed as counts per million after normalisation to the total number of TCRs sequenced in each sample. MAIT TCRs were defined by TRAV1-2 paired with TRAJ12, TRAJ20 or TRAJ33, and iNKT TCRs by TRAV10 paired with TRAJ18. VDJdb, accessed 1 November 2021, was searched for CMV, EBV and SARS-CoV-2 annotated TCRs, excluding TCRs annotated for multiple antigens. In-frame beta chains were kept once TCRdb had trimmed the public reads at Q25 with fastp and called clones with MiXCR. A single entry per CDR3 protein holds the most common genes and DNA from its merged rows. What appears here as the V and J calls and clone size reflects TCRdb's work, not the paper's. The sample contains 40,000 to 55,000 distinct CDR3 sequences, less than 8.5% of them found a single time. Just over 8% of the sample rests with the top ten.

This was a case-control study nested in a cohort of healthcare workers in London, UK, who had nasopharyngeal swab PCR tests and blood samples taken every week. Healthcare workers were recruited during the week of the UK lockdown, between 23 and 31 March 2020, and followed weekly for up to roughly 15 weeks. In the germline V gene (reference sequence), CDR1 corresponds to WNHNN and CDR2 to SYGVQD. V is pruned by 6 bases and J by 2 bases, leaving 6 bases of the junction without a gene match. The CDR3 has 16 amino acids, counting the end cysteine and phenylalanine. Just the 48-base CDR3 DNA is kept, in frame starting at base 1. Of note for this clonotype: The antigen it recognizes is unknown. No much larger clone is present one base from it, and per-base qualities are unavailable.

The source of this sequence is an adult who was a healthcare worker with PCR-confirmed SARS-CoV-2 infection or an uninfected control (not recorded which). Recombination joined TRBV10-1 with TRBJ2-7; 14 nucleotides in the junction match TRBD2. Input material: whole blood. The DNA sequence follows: TGCGCCAGCAGGCGGACTAGCGGGGGGCCACCCTACGAGCAGTACTTC. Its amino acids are CASRRTSGGPPYEQYF.